One and the same sample provided the 28 T cell receptor beta chains below, sequenced in a study of blood T cell repertoires in COVID-19. Assay: immunoSEQ multiplex PCR; the TCRdb copy retains only in-frame clones and omits some. The sample holds 200,000 or so clones, about 80% seen once. The specimen was peripheral blood. The receptors were sampled from a woman in her sixties or seventies with acute or convalescent COVID-19.

The rearrangement links TRBV12-3 or TRBV12-4 to TRBJ1-5; possibly TRBD1 for D (5 bases). This CDR3 has 12 amino acids. Trimming shortened V by 8 bases and J by 7 bases, and 12 bases separated the two germline ends. The DNA of the CDR3 is TGTGCCAGCGGGCAGGGCTTGCAGCCCCAGCATTTT. It translates to CASGQGLQPQHF.

The rearrangement joins TRBV19 to TRBJ1-6; D gene uncertain. V was clipped by 7 bases and J by 5 bases, with 15 bases between them. Germline lookup yields CDR1 LNHDA and CDR2 SQIVND (reference sequence). The CDR3 consists of 15 residues. In DNA, the CDR3 is TGTGCCAGTACCCCCCTGGCTTCCGATAATTCACCCCTCCACTTT. Amino acid sequence: CASTPLASDNSPLHF.

The chain combines TRBV7-2 with TRBJ1-2; D unresolved. The V gene lost 4 bases and the J gene lost 7 bases, with 22 bases spanning the gap. Germline lookup yields CDR1 SGHTA and CDR2 FQGNSA. This CDR3 has 16 amino acids. The CDR3 nucleotides read TGTGCCAGCAGCTCACCTCCCGGGTTCGTGACGGCTGGCTACACCTTC. Protein: CASSSPPGFVTAGYTF.

This clone showed up just once. J is TRBJ1-6 and V is TRBV19, with unresolved D. This CDR3 spans 16 amino acids. V was trimmed by 4 bases and J by 6 bases, leaving 16 bases between them. The germline gives CDR1 LNHDA, CDR2 SQIVND (reference sequence). CDR3 residues: CASSTTSELLNSPLHF. The CDR3 DNA sequence: TGTGCCAGTAGTACAACTTCGGAGCTTCTTAATTCACCCCTCCACTTT.

This clone was counted at least ten times. The V and J genes are TRBV4-1 and TRBJ2-3; TRBD1 agrees at 7 bases. After removal of 0 bases from V and 5 bases from J, the junction contained 11 bases not matched to a gene. Germline V gives CDR1 MGHRA, CDR2 YSYEKL. The CDR3 totals 17 residues. The CDR3 coding sequence is TGCGCCAGCAGCCAAGATTTGACAGGGATAGGTGGAGATACGCAGTATTTT. Encoded protein: CASSQDLTGIGGDTQYF.

The genes are TRBV14 and TRBJ2-7; 7 nucleotides line up with TRBD2. CDR3 length equals 15 residues. The V segment lost 3 bases and the J segment 0 bases; nucleotides outside the gene matches: 5. Germline V CDR1 and CDR2: SGHDN, FVKESK. The CDR3 protein is CASSQGGTFSYEQYF. DNA of the CDR3: TGTGCCAGCAGCCAGGGAGGGACGTTCTCCTACGAGCAGTACTTC.

This chain uses TRBV6-5 with TRBJ2-1; tentatively, D is TRBD1 (6 bases). Germline-derived CDR1 and CDR2 are MNHEY and SVGAGI. V was pared by 10 bases and J by 1 base, with 17 bases between. This CDR3 spans 15 amino acids. The CDR3, as DNA: TGTGCCACACACAGGGTATTTCAATCCTACAATGAGCAGTTCTTC. Protein: CATHRVFQSYNEQFF.

The genes are TRBV9 and TRBJ1-1, with D possibly TRBD1 on 5 matching bases. This CDR3 contains 14 residues. Germline values: CDR1 SGDLS, CDR2 YYNGEE. V shed 4 bases and J shed 4 bases, with 14 bases lying between them. The CDR3 coding sequence is TGTGCCAGCAGCCGAATCGGGGGGGGCACTGAAGCTTTCTTT. Residues: CASSRIGGGTEAFF.

The chain joins TRBV5-4 to TRBJ2-1; a weak D match, TRBD2 (5 bases). V was trimmed by 1 base and J by 7 bases, leaving 18 bases between them. Germline V gene sequence: CDR1 SGHNT, CDR2 YYREEE (reference sequence). The CDR3 sequence is 16 residues long. The CDR3 DNA is TGTGCCAGCAGCTTGACTAGGAGTTCCGATAGGAATGAGCAGTTCTTC. It translates to CASSLTRSSDRNEQFF.

This CDR3 reads CASSEWGQGREAFF. CDR3 sequence (DNA): TGTGCCAGCAGTGAATGGGGACAGGGCCGTGAAGCTTTCTTT. The V and J genes are TRBV25-1 and TRBJ1-1; 9 bases are a match to TRBD1. There are 14 residues in the CDR3. Germline V lookup: CDR1 MGHDK, CDR2 SYGVNS. V was clipped by 1 base and J by 7 bases; unmatched bases: 4. Drawing the rest from reference TRBV25-1 and TRBJ1-1, the complete variable domain is EADIYQTPRYLVIGTGKKITLECSQTMGHDKMYWYQQDPGMELHLIHYSYGVNSTEKGDLSSESTVSRIRTEHFPLTLESARPSHTSQYLCASSEWGQGREAFFGQGTRLTVV.

This chain uses TRBV28 with TRBJ2-1, with TRBD2 identical over 7 bases. This CDR3 region has 14 residues. J was trimmed by 0 bases and V by 9 bases; bases with no gene match: 5. Germline V lookup: CDR1 MDHEN, CDR2 SYDVKM. CDR3 nucleotides: TGTGCCAGTTCGAAGCGGGGCTCCTACAATGAGCAGTTCTTC. Its protein product is CASSKRGSYNEQFF.

This rearrangement joins TRBV20-1 to TRBJ1-1; D is possibly TRBD1 (5 bases). V was cut by 3 bases and J by 5 bases, with 10 bases left in between. The germline CDR1 and CDR2 sequences are DFQATT and SNEGSKA (reference sequence). The length of the CDR3 is 12 residues. The CDR3 DNA sequence: TGCAGTGCTAGTTGGGGCTCAACTGAAGCTTTCTTT. Protein sequence: CSASWGSTEAFF.

The chain combines TRBV7-2 with TRBJ2-7; 9 bases map to TRBD2. The J segment lost 4 bases and the V segment lost 6 bases, leaving 10 bases of the junction unmatched. Germline values: CDR1 SGHTA, CDR2 FQGNSA. CDR3 length equals 15 residues. CDR3: CASSYQAGGGYEQYF. CDR3 bases: TGTGCCAGCAGTTACCAAGCGGGGGGAGGTTACGAGCAGTACTTC.

The rearrangement uses TRBV11-2 and TRBJ2-2; D perhaps matches TRBD2 (7 bases). The germline V gene encodes CDR1 SGHAT and CDR2 FQNNGV. The CDR3 covers 14 residues. Trimming stripped 1 base from V and 7 bases from J, with 10 bases between. For the CDR3, the DNA is TGTGCCAGCAGCTTAGCCGGGGGGCTCGGGGAGCTGTTTTTT. Translation gives CASSLAGGLGELFF.

The V and J genes are TRBV13 and TRBJ1-3; D gene ambiguous. The CDR3 has 16 residues. The V gene lost 5 bases and the J gene lost 0 bases, with 14 bases spanning the gap. The germline V gene encodes CDR1 PRHDT and CDR2 FYEKMQ (reference sequence). DNA of the CDR3: TGTGCCAGCAGCGGAGGTCAGACCAACTCTGGAAACACCATATATTTT. This gives the protein CASSGGQTNSGNTIYF.

This chain links TRBV5-6 with TRBJ2-3; TRBD2 matches at 11 bases. Germline V gene data show CDR1 as SGHDT and CDR2 as YYEEEE. Trimming removed 1 base from V and 5 bases from J; junction bases left unmatched: 6. The CDR3 consists of 16 residues. In DNA, the CDR3 is TGTGCCAGCAGCTTGCGTCTAGCGGGGGGCGGAGATACGCAGTATTTT. Its translation: CASSLRLAGGGDTQYF.

The rearrangement joins TRBV6-2 or TRBV6-3 to TRBJ1-4; D gene unclear. V shed 4 bases and J shed 6 bases, with 3 bases lying between them. The CDR3 covers 11 residues. Germline V gene lookup returns CDR1 MNHEY and CDR2 SVGEGT. In DNA, the CDR3 is TGTGCCAGCAGTTCCGATGAAAAACTGTTTTTT. Protein sequence: CASSSDEKLFF.

The rearrangement links TRBV11-2 to TRBJ2-1; 8 bases fit TRBD2. The J segment lost 12 bases and the V segment lost 1 base, leaving 2 bases of the junction unmatched. CDR1 is SGHAT and CDR2 is FQNNGV in the germline V gene. This CDR3 comprises 12 residues. Here the CDR3 DNA reads TGTGCCAGCAGCTTAGCGGGGGGGCCGCAGTTCTTC. Its translation is CASSLAGGPQFF.

The CDR3 nucleotides read TGCGCCAGCAGCCAAGACGGGAGATCACCCCTCCACTTT. Residues: CASSQDGRSPLHF. J is TRBJ1-6 and V is TRBV4-1; D not resolved. V was clipped by 0 bases and J by 10 bases, with 7 bases between them. Germline-derived CDR1 and CDR2 are MGHRA and YSYEKL. This CDR3 is 13 amino acids long.

The rearrangement joins TRBV6-2 or TRBV6-3 to TRBJ2-1; weak D call: TRBD1 (5 bases). Germline CDR1 MNHEY, CDR2 SVGEGT. V lost 2 bases and J lost 1, with 9 bases in between. The CDR3 covers 15 residues. For the CDR3, the DNA is TGTGCCAGCAGTTACCAGGGTTGGTCCTACAATGAGCAGTTCTTC. Its protein is CASSYQGWSYNEQFF.

This sequence joins TRBV4-2 and TRBJ2-3; 16 nucleotides agree with TRBD2. Germline lookup yields CDR1 LGHNA and CDR2 YNFKEQ. The CDR3 consists of 17 residues. V shed 4 bases, J shed 3 bases, and the junction held 4 bases outside the gene matches. CDR3 region: CASSRGLAGGLTDTQYF. CDR3 in DNA: TGTGCCAGCAGCCGGGGACTAGCGGGGGGGCTGACAGATACGCAGTATTTT.

The chain uses TRBV11-3 and TRBJ2-3, with 8 positions matching TRBD1. The CDR3 totals 14 residues. Germline trimming cut 5 bases from V and 5 bases from J; bases unmatched to any gene: 6. In germline, CDR1 is SGHNT, CDR2 YENEEA. CDR3 DNA: TGTGCCAGCAGCCCGACAGGGGTTAAAGATACGCAGTATTTT. Translation: CASSPTGVKDTQYF.

The gene calls are TRBV14 and TRBJ2-1; 11 nucleotides align to TRBD2. The ends lost 3 bases at V and 4 bases at J; junction bases unmatched: 2. The CDR3 is made up of 15 amino acids. CDR1 and CDR2 from the germline V gene are SGHDN and FVKESK. CDR3 nucleotide sequence: TGTGCCAGCAGCCACCTAGCGGGGGGATACAATGAGCAGTTCTTC. Its translation is CASSHLAGGYNEQFF.

This clone was detected once. This chain uses TRBV11-2 with TRBJ2-5; 15 bases map to TRBD2. The CDR3 consists of 15 residues. The ends lost 5 bases at V and 7 bases at J; junction bases unmatched: 5. The germline gives CDR1 SGHAT, CDR2 FQNNGV. The chain's CDR3 is CASSEPGLAGGTQYF. CDR3 coding DNA: TGTGCCAGCAGCGAGCCGGGACTAGCGGGGGGGACCCAGTACTTC.

This chain joins TRBV7-3 and TRBJ2-2, with D uncertain. Trimming took off 2 bases at V and 5 bases at J, with 6 bases between the two ends. This CDR3 comprises 13 residues. The germline V gene encodes CDR1 SGHTA and CDR2 FQGTGA. The DNA of the CDR3 is TGTGCCAGCAGCTTATCGACAACCGGGGAGCTGTTTTTT. Residues: CASSLSTTGELFF.

V gene TRBV6-4 combines with J gene TRBJ2-5; TRBD1 might be the D (6 bases). V gave up 11 bases and J gave up 5 bases, with 33 bases separating them. This CDR3 is built from 18 residues. Germline CDR1 and CDR2: MRHNA and SNTAGT. CDR3 amino acids: CARPPPGERNKVGETQYF. The DNA of the CDR3 is TGTGCCCGCCCACCCCCAGGGGAGCGTAACAAGGTAGGGGAGACCCAGTACTTC.

The V and J genes are TRBV11-2 and TRBJ2-3; 9 bases agree with TRBD2. CDR1 and CDR2 (germline): SGHAT, FQNNGV. The CDR3 loop spans 14 amino acids. V trimming: 5 bases; J trimming: 7 bases; junction bases outside the gene matches: 7. As DNA, the CDR3 is TGTGCCAGCAGCCCCGCGGGGGGGCGATATACGCAGTATTTT. Translation: CASSPAGGRYTQYF.

J is TRBJ1-1 and V is TRBV7-9, with D maybe TRBD1 (5 bases). Germline V gene sequence: CDR1 SEHNR, CDR2 FQNEAQ (reference sequence). Deletions cut 5 bases from V and 4 bases from J, with 20 bases between. The CDR3 length is 16 residues. For the CDR3, the DNA is TGTGCCAGCAGCCGAGCTGGGGGGAACGTAGGCACTGAAGCTTTCTTT. Its protein product is CASSRAGGNVGTEAFF.